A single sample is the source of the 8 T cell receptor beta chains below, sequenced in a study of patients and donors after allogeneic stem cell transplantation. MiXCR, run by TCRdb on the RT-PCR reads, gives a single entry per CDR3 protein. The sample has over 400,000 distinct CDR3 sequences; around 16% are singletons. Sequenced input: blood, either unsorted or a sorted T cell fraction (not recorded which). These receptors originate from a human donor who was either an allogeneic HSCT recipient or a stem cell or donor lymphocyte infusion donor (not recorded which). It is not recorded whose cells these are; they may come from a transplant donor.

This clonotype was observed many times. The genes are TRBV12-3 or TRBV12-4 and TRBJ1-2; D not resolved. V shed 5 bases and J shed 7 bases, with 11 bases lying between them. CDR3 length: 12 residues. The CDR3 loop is CASSLGRGGYTF. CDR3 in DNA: TGTGCCAGCAGTCTAGGACGCGGTGGCTACACCTTC.

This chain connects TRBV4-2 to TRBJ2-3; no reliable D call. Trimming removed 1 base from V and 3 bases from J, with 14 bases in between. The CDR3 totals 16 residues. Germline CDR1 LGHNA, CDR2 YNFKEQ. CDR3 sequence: CASSQGRLSSTDTQYF. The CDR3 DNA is TGTGCCAGCAGCCAAGGGCGACTGAGTAGTACAGATACGCAGTATTTT.

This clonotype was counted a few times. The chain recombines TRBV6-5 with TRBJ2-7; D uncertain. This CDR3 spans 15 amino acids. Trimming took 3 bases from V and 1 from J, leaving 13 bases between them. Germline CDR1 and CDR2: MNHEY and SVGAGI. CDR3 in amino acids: CASSYRAAQSYEQYF. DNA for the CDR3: TGTGCCAGCAGTTATAGGGCGGCTCAATCCTACGAGCAGTACTTC.

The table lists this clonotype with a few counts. The CDR3 here is CACRGGGQPQHF. The DNA of the CDR3 is TGTGCCTGCAGAGGGGGCGGTCAGCCCCAGCATTTT. This chain joins TRBV30 and TRBJ1-5; 7 bases map to TRBD1. CDR1 and CDR2 (germline): GTSNPN, SVGIG (reference sequence). V lost 6 bases, J lost 6 bases, and 5 bases stayed unmatched. This CDR3 comprises 12 residues.

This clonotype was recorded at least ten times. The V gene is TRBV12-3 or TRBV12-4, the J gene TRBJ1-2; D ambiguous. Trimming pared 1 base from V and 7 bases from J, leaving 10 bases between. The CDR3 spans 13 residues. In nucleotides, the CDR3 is TGTGCCAGCAGTTTAGGACATTCAAGTGGCTACACCTTC. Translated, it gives CASSLGHSSGYTF.

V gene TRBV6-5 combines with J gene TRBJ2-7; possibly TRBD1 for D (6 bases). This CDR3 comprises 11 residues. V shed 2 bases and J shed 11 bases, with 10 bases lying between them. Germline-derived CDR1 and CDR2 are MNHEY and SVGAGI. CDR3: CASSYGGVEYF. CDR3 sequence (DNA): TGTGCCAGCAGTTACGGGGGCGTGGAGTACTTC.

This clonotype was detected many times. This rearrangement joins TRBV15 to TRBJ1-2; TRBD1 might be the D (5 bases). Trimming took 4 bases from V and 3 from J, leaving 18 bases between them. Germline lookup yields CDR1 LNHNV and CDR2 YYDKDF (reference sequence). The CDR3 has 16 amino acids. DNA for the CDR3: TGTGCCACCAGCATCCCCAAGTCTCAGGGATACTATGGCTACACCTTC. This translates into CATSIPKSQGYYGYTF.

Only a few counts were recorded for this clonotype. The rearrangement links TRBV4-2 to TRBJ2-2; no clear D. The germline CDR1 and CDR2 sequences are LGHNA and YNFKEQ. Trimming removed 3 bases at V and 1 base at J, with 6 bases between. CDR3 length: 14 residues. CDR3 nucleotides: TGTGCCAGCAGCCATGGGGAGAACACCGGGGAGCTGTTTTTT. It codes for CASSHGENTGELFF.